This TCR beta chain was observed in a study of shared clonotypes between healthy human individuals. General study points: Of the naive CD4 clonotypes, approximately 5% were shared across a few donors.

The CDR3 consists of 14 residues. V lost 4 bases, J lost 8 bases, and 9 bases stayed unmatched. Germline values: CDR1 SGDLS, CDR2 YYNGEE. On this clone itself: The antigen is not known.

The sorted-subset replicate PCRs were given 150 to 250 ng DNA, which is about 29,000 T cell genomes. Sequencing was performed with immunoSEQ multiplex PCR; in TCRdb, only in-frame clones are kept and a portion is missing. This sample has around 610,000 clones; approximately 96% occur once, and the top ten carry less than 0.13%. Naivety among CD8 cells was defined by CD45RO negativity and positive CCR7 selection, thereby excluding terminally differentiated effector memory CD45RA+ cells. The material sequenced was naive CD8+ T cells sorted from blood. The receptor was isolated from a woman aged 25 to 39 in good health. The genes are TRBV9 and TRBJ2-1; 7 nucleotides match TRBD2. The CDR3 is CASSNFGGGDEQFF. For the CDR3, the DNA is TGTGCCAGCAGCAACTTCGGGGGAGGGGATGAGCAGTTCTTC.